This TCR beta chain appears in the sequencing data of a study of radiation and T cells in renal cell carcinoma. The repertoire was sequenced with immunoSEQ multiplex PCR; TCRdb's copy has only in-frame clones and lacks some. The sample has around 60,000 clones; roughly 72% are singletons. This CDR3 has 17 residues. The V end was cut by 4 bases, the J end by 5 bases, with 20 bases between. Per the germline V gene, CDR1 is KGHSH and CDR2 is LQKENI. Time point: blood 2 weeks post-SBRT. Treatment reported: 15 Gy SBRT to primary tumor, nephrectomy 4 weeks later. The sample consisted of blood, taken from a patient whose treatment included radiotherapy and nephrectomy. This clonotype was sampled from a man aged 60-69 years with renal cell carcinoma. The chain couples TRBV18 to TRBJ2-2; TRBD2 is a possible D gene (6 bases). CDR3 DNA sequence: TGTGCCAGCTCACTGCATGGAGGGGAAATAGGGACCGGGGAGCTGTTTTTT. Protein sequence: CASSLHGGEIGTGELFF.